A single T cell receptor beta chain is shown here with its context. Its matching antigen is unknown. It was with 60 Vbeta and 13 Jbeta primers that the PCR ran. Only in-frame clones appear in the TCRdb table, and some are missing; sequencing was by immunoSEQ multiplex PCR. Counted here are about 190,000 clones, almost 85% occurring once; the ten biggest clones make up about 0.25%. CDR3 size: 17 residues. V trimming: 3 bases; J trimming: 3 bases; junction bases outside the gene matches: 12. Germline V gene data show CDR1 as SGHTA and CDR2 as FQGNSA. The data stem from a study of cytomegalovirus exposure and HLA in healthy donors. Study summary: A prior analysis found more than 90 million unique TCR beta sequences from 170 million or so T cells.

Study-level findings and limits: The authors assumed roughly uniform sequencing depth across donors for presence/absence analyses. There were several of the most significant clusters that appeared linked to common viral pathogens in a later analysis.

The clonotype was recovered from a boy aged 5-17 years in good health and CMV-seronegative. The material sequenced was PBMCs. The genes are TRBV7-2 and TRBJ2-7; TRBD2 matches at 9 bases. The CDR3 coding sequence is TGTGCCAGCAGCTTGGACGCGGGGGGGAATCTTGTCTACGAGCAGTACTTC. This sequence encodes CASSLDAGGNLVYEQYF.